Following are 10 T cell receptor beta chains from one sample sequenced in a study of CD8 T cells in ankylosing spondylitis. Overall study results and limits: Within ankylosing spondylitis blood, a TCR beta motif made up of fewer than ten highly homologous variants appeared to be characteristic.

No antigen has been identified for these receptors. TCRdb recomputed calls from the 5' RACE reads with MiXCR, one row per CDR3 protein. The top ten clones hold roughly 0.51% of a sample with more than 650,000 distinct CDR3 sequences, about 11% of them seen once. Material: blood, either unsorted or a sorted T cell fraction (not recorded which). These receptors originate from a male donor with ankylosing spondylitis.

The chain joins TRBV3-1 to TRBJ1-1; D not resolved. This CDR3 region has 15 residues. Germline values: CDR1 LGHDT, CDR2 YNNKEL (reference sequence). V lost 1 base and J 1 base, leaving 10 bases between the germline ends. Written as DNA, the CDR3 is TGTGCCAGCAGCCAAGTCGCCGGTAGGAACACTGAAGCTTTCTTT. Translated: CASSQVAGRNTEAFF.

Many counts were recorded for this clonotype. CDR3 sequence reads: CASRIYTEAFF. CDR3 coding DNA: TGTGCCAGCAGAATATACACTGAAGCTTTCTTT. The V gene is TRBV12-3 or TRBV12-4, the J gene TRBJ1-1; D uncertain. The CDR3 has 11 amino acids. Trimming removed 6 bases from V and 3 bases from J, with 5 bases in between.

This clonotype was recorded at least ten times. The chain joins TRBV7-8 to TRBJ2-1; 7 bases align to TRBD1. The CDR3 has 13 residues. V shed 5 bases and J 2 bases; nucleotides not matched to a gene: 0. Looked up from germline, CDR1 is SGHVS and CDR2 is FQNEAQ. The CDR3 coding sequence is TGTGCCAGCAGCGACAGGGCCTACAATGAGCAGTTCTTC. It yields the protein CASSDRAYNEQFF.

In DNA, the CDR3 is TGTGCCAGCAGTTTCCTCCAGGGGGTCAGTTATGGCTACACCTTC. Its protein product is CASSFLQGVSYGYTF. This chain links TRBV28 with TRBJ1-2; 7 bases align to TRBD1. Germline CDR1 and CDR2: MDHEN and SYDVKM. J was trimmed by 5 bases and V by 3 bases; bases with no gene match: 9. The CDR3 consists of 15 residues.

This clonotype was detected many times. This chain joins TRBV5-1 and TRBJ2-7; 9 nucleotides line up with TRBD2. V trimming: 4 bases; J trimming: 4 bases; junction bases outside the gene matches: 6. The germline CDR1 and CDR2 sequences are SGHRS and YFSETQ. This CDR3 contains 14 residues. CDR3 sequence: CASSRSGSGYEQYF. DNA of the CDR3: TGCGCCAGCAGCCGTAGCGGGAGCGGGTACGAGCAGTACTTC.

The chain uses TRBV4-3 and TRBJ2-7; D perhaps matches TRBD2 (6 bases). Trimming removed 4 bases from V and 7 bases from J, with 17 bases in between. The CDR3 sequence is 14 residues long. The germline V gene has CDR1 LGHNA and CDR2 YSLEER. The chain's CDR3 is CASSLTGTSREQYF. CDR3 DNA sequence: TGCGCCAGCAGCCTTACTGGGACTTCGAGGGAGCAGTACTTC.

The table lists this clonotype with a few counts. The chain is built from TRBV3-1 and TRBJ2-7; D uncertain. Germline CDR1 LGHDT, CDR2 YNNKEL (reference sequence). This CDR3 is built from 12 residues. Trimming took off 1 base at V and 9 bases at J, with 10 bases between the two ends. CDR3 sequence (DNA): TGTGCCAGCAGCCAAGGGTACGTAGGGCAGTACTTC. Amino acid sequence: CASSQGYVGQYF.

Ten or more counts support this clonotype. The chain employs TRBV5-5 and TRBJ1-1, with D unresolved. Germline loops: CDR1 SGHKS, CDR2 YYEKEE (reference sequence). The CDR3 length is 14 residues. Trimming removed 2 bases at V and 1 base at J, with 9 bases between. CDR3 region: CASSFQPANTEAFF. The CDR3 nucleotides are TGTGCCAGCAGCTTTCAACCCGCGAACACTGAAGCTTTCTTT.

This clonotype was counted only a few times. The chain recombines TRBV29-1 with TRBJ1-3; D is possibly TRBD1 (5 bases). Looked up from germline, CDR1 is SQVTM and CDR2 is ANQGSEA. V shed 7 bases and J shed 5 bases, with 15 bases lying between them. The CDR3 spans 13 residues. CDR3 nucleotide sequence: TGCAGCGCCTCAGACAGAACTCGAAACACCATATATTTT. Residues: CSASDRTRNTIYF.

This clonotype was seen a few times. V is TRBV20-1 and J is TRBJ2-7, with TRBD2 as a possible D gene (6 bases). This CDR3 spans 13 amino acids. The V end was cut by 6 bases, the J end by 3 bases, with 15 bases between. Per germline, CDR1 DFQATT and CDR2 SNEGSKA (reference sequence). The CDR3 bases are TGCAGTGCCACCGGGACTGTTTTCTACGAGCAGTACTTC. Residues: CSATGTVFYEQYF.